Listed below are T cell receptor beta chains from one sample, sequenced in a study of T cells in Graves' hyperthyroidism and ophthalmopathy. Each CDR3 protein gets one entry after TCRdb re-called the multiplex PCR reads with MiXCR. The data contain around 580,000 distinct CDR3 sequences, around 15% of them seen just once; the ten biggest clones take up around 18%. The sequencing input was blood. The origin of the receptors is a woman under 30 with Graves' hyperthyroidism. The CDR3 runs from the conserved cysteine through the conserved F or W. A D gene is named only where the DNA matches it firmly. Rows may omit the clone size; those that give it use once, few, many or a size class.

>NA|TRBJ1-6|many|TRBV7-2
CASSRRGGESSYNSPLHF
TGTGCCAGCAGCCGTAGGGGCGGGGAGAGCTCCTATAATTCACCCCTCCACTTT
>NA|TRBJ2-3|once|TRBV5-6
CASSSDSRTDTQYF
TGTGCCAGCAGCTCGGACAGTCGCACAGATACGCAGTATTTT
>TRBD2|TRBJ2-7|many|TRBV20-1
CSARGLAESSYEQYF
TGCAGTGCCAGGGGACTAGCGGAAAGCTCCTACGAGCAGTACTTC
>TRBD2|TRBJ2-1|many|TRBV11-2
CASSLRLAGANEQFF
TGTGCCAGCAGCTTACGGCTAGCGGGAGCAAATGAGCAGTTCTTC
>NA|TRBJ2-1|many|TRBV28
CASSLQGSGYNEQFF
TGTGCCAGCAGTTTACAGGGGTCGGGGTACAATGAGCAGTTCTTC
>TRBD1|TRBJ2-3|NA|TRBV6-5
CASSSLTGRTDTQYF
TGTGCCAGCAGTTCGCTGACAGGGCGCACAGATACGCAGTATTTT
>TRBD2|TRBJ2-7|NA|TRBV24-1
CATSDLTSGRYEQYF
TGTGCCACCAGTGATTTGACTAGCGGGAGATACGAGCAGTACTTC
>NA|TRBJ2-3|few|TRBV30
CAWFLDTQYF
TGTGCCTGGTTTTTGGATACGCAGTATTTT
>TRBD1|TRBJ2-5|NA|TRBV27
CASSSRSSDRGETQYF
TGTGCCAGCAGTTCTAGGAGCTCAGACAGGGGAGAGACCCAGTACTTC
>TRBD2|TRBJ2-7|few|TRBV4-1
CASSHTGLAGEQYF
TGCGCCAGCAGCCATACGGGACTAGCCGGCGAGCAGTACTTC
>NA|TRBJ1-1|few|TRBV28
CASSLSSGTEAFF
TGTGCCAGCAGTTTGTCATCAGGCACTGAAGCTTTCTTT
>NA|TRBJ1-2|many|TRBV5-1
CASSLEREYYGYTF
TGCGCCAGCAGCTTGGAACGGGAGTACTATGGCTACACCTTC
>NA|TRBJ2-7|NA|TRBV20-1
CSARDPAAEYEQYF
TGCAGTGCTAGAGATCCAGCGGCGGAATACGAGCAGTACTTC
>NA|TRBJ2-7|few|TRBV9
CASNLGGDGYEQYF
TGTGCCTCCAACCTTGGGGGAGACGGGTACGAGCAGTACTTC
>TRBD1|TRBJ1-6|many|TRBV12-3/TRBV12-4
CASTTGQGGNSPLHF
TGTGCCAGCACTACTGGACAGGGTGGAAATTCACCCCTCCACTTT
>TRBD2|TRBJ2-1|NA|TRBV12-3/TRBV12-4
CASSGVAGGPVEQFF
TGTGCCAGCAGTGGGGTTGCGGGAGGGCCCGTTGAGCAGTTCTTC
>NA|TRBJ1-2|NA|TRBV30
CAWSQGEYYGYTF
TGTGCCTGGAGTCAAGGAGAGTACTATGGCTACACCTTC
>TRBD1|TRBJ1-1|many|TRBV2
CASSYRGLNTEAFF
TGTGCCAGCAGTTACAGGGGGCTGAACACTGAAGCTTTCTTT
>NA|TRBJ2-3|many|TRBV7-2
CAIRTSTDTQYF
TGTGCCATCCGGACTAGCACAGATACGCAGTATTTT
>TRBD1|TRBJ2-1|many|TRBV11-3
CASSHGQGDDNEQFF
TGTGCCAGCAGCCACGGACAGGGGGACGACAATGAGCAGTTCTTC
>TRBD2|TRBJ2-1|few|TRBV14
CASSQGLAGGIQNNEQFF
TGTGCCAGCAGCCAAGGGCTAGCGGGAGGTATACAAAACAATGAGCAGTTCTTC
>NA|TRBJ2-7|NA|TRBV5-6
CASSSISGDYEQYF
TGTGCCAGCAGCTCCATATCGGGGGACTACGAGCAGTACTTC
>NA|TRBJ1-6|few|TRBV24-1
CATSGGRDSPLHF
TGTGCCACCAGTGGGGGGAGGGATTCACCCCTCCACTTT
>NA|TRBJ2-7|many|TRBV20-1
CSARKTGAWSEQYF
TGCAGTGCTAGAAAAACCGGGGCCTGGAGCGAGCAGTACTTC
>NA|TRBJ1-2|many|TRBV11-2
CASSLEVGRDGYTF
TGTGCCAGCAGCTTAGAGGTGGGGCGGGATGGCTACACCTTC
>NA|TRBJ2-1|many|TRBV20-1
CSANTGSAQGISYNEQFF
TGCAGTGCCAACACCGGTTCGGCGCAGGGTATAAGTTACAATGAGCAGTTCTTC
>NA|TRBJ1-1|few|TRBV11-2
CASSLLPGAFMNTEAFF
TGTGCCAGCAGCTTACTGCCGGGGGCCTTCATGAACACTGAAGCTTTCTTT
>TRBD1|TRBJ2-1|NA|TRBV19
CASSIRDRGDGVFF
TGTGCCAGTAGTATCCGGGACAGGGGCGACGGTGTGTTCTTC
>TRBD1|TRBJ2-7|NA|TRBV6-2/TRBV6-3
CASRTGAAYGQYF
TGTGCCAGCAGGACAGGGGCGGCCTACGGGCAGTACTTC
>NA|TRBJ1-1|many|TRBV12-3/TRBV12-4
CASSYAHQNTEAFF
TGTGCCAGCAGTTACGCACACCAGAACACTGAAGCTTTCTTT
>NA|TRBJ2-1|NA|TRBV5-1
CASSFGVGNEQFF
TGCGCCAGCAGCTTTGGTGTTGGAAATGAGCAGTTCTTC
>NA|TRBJ2-2|NA|TRBV7-2
CASSLGEWGSPKLFF
TGTGCCAGCAGCTTAGGGGAGTGGGGCAGCCCTAAGCTGTTTTTT
>TRBD2|TRBJ2-1|NA|TRBV7-3
CASSLTGRGEYNEQFF
TGTGCCAGCAGCTTAACCGGGCGGGGGGAGTACAATGAGCAGTTCTTC
>TRBD1|TRBJ2-2|few|TRBV2
CANRQGVFSGELFF
TGTGCCAACCGACAGGGTGTTTTCTCCGGGGAGCTGTTTTTT
>NA|TRBJ1-2|NA|TRBV19
CASSIVNFYGYTF
TGTGCCAGTAGTATAGTCAACTTCTATGGCTACACCTTC
>NA|TRBJ2-1|many|TRBV20-1
CSAREAGNEQFF
TGCAGTGCAAGGGAGGCCGGGAATGAGCAGTTCTTC
>NA|TRBJ1-4|NA|TRBV4-3
CASSQERSTPGHLNEKLFF
TGCGCCAGCAGCCAAGAAAGATCAACACCGGGACACCTCAATGAAAAACTGTTTTTT
>NA|TRBJ1-5|few|TRBV20-1
CSANENYSNQPQHF
TGCAGTGCCAACGAGAACTATAGCAATCAGCCCCAGCATTTT
>TRBD1|TRBJ1-4|NA|TRBV25-1
CASSEDRQGPNEKLFF
TGTGCCAGCAGTGAAGACAGACAGGGTCCTAATGAAAAACTGTTTTTT
>TRBD1|TRBJ2-3|many|TRBV20-1
CSVQGALTDTQYF
TGCAGTGTTCAGGGGGCCCTCACAGATACGCAGTATTTT
>TRBD2|TRBJ2-2|few|TRBV3-1
CASSQPRLARISGELFF
TGTGCCAGCAGCCAACCTAGACTAGCGAGGATATCCGGGGAGCTGTTTTTT
>NA|TRBJ2-5|many|TRBV20-1
CSAVSRGAGETQYF
TGCAGTGCCGTATCCAGGGGCGCGGGGGAGACCCAGTACTTC
>TRBD1|TRBJ1-6|NA|TRBV3-1
CASSQDSSLGGDSPLHF
TGTGCCAGCAGCCAAGATTCTTCGTTAGGGGGCGATTCACCCCTCCACTTT
>TRBD1|TRBJ1-2|NA|TRBV19
CASIGTGGNYGYTF
TGTGCCAGTATCGGTACAGGGGGCAACTATGGCTACACCTTC
>NA|TRBJ2-3|many|TRBV3-1
CASSQEAQYTDTQYF
TGTGCCAGCAGCCAAGAGGCCCAGTACACAGATACGCAGTATTTT
>NA|TRBJ1-3|NA|TRBV29-1
CSVRISGNTIYF
TGCAGCGTAAGAATCTCTGGAAACACCATATATTTT
>TRBD1|TRBJ1-1|many|TRBV29-1
CSVESGGAGTEAFF
TGCAGCGTTGAGTCAGGGGGCGCGGGGACTGAAGCTTTCTTT
>NA|TRBJ2-1|few|TRBV13
CASRRAGVPYNEQFF
TGTGCCAGCAGGAGAGCCGGGGTACCCTACAATGAGCAGTTCTTC
>NA|TRBJ2-1|many|TRBV5-1
CASSVALTYNEQFF
TGCGCCAGCAGTGTAGCGCTTACCTACAATGAGCAGTTCTTC
>TRBD1|TRBJ1-4|NA|TRBV19
CASSSRGKPNEKLFF
TGTGCCAGTAGTTCCAGGGGGAAACCTAATGAAAAACTGTTTTTT
>NA|TRBJ2-1|many|TRBV11-1
CASSLGRRADNEQFF
TGTGCCAGCAGCTTAGGCAGGAGGGCGGACAATGAGCAGTTCTTC
>TRBD2|TRBJ2-5|NA|TRBV7-9
CASSYISGRAQETQYF
TGTGCCAGCAGCTACATTAGCGGGAGGGCCCAAGAGACCCAGTACTTC
>NA|TRBJ2-7|many|TRBV15
CATSKVGEQYF
TGTGCCACCAGCAAGGTGGGGGAGCAGTACTTC